These 3 T cell receptor beta chains were sequenced from one sample in a study of blood T cell repertoires in COVID-19. Assay: immunoSEQ multiplex PCR; the TCRdb copy retains only in-frame clones and omits some. Of over 200,000 clones listed, roughly four fifths are singletons. The sample consisted of peripheral blood. These receptors were obtained from a woman in her forties with acute or convalescent COVID-19.

The CDR3: CASSLPTGGAANTGELFF. The CDR3 DNA sequence: TGTGCCAGCAGCCTACCCACAGGGGGTGCTGCGAACACCGGGGAGCTGTTTTTT. J is TRBJ2-2 and V is TRBV7-9, with 8 nucleotides matching TRBD1. CDR1 and CDR2 from the germline V gene are SEHNR and FQNEAQ (reference sequence). V trimming: 5 bases; J trimming: 0 bases; junction bases outside the gene matches: 11. The length of the CDR3 is 18 residues.

This chain joins TRBV19 and TRBJ1-2; D is undetermined. This CDR3 contains 15 residues. Trimming left V 2 bases short and J 5 bases short, with 15 bases between. Germline values: CDR1 LNHDA, CDR2 SQIVND (reference sequence). CDR3 region: CASSINHGSGYGYTF. CDR3 DNA: TGTGCCAGTAGTATAAATCACGGGTCGGGGTATGGCTACACCTTC.

V and J are TRBV7-3 and TRBJ2-7, with D possibly TRBD2 on 6 matching bases. CDR3 length: 13 residues. The germline V gene encodes CDR1 SGHTA and CDR2 FQGTGA. V was trimmed by 5 bases and J by 6 bases, leaving 14 bases between them. The CDR3 reads CASSQLTRSEQYF. CDR3 bases: TGTGCCAGCAGCCAACTGACTAGATCCGAGCAGTACTTC.